This T cell receptor beta chain appears in the sequencing data of a study of vaccination and CD4 T cells after COVID-19 (dated by TCRdb to the early 2020s). In terms of the full investigation: SARS-CoV-2 positivity had been established in the convalescent patients by nasal swab PCR, and mild disease was recorded in nine of these patients and severe disease in one. For a few convalescent patients, samples were collected at an early post-vaccination timepoint (day 14) as well as at a late post-vaccination timepoint (days 161 to 241). Post-vaccine blood samples were collected a median of about 72 days after the second vaccine dose, ranging from roughly 13 to 250 days. Six males and four females were included in the convalescent cohort, with two Hispanic individuals, seven Caucasians, two Asians and one multiracial person represented. As controls, cultures received a CEFX viral epitope pool (the positive control), an HIV-1 Nef peptide pool (the negative control), or no peptide at all. Post-COVID blood samples were collected from convalescent patients a median of about 92 days after diagnosis, with a range of about 35 to 161 days. In about 11 COVID-19 convalescent patients and a handful of infection-naive healthy vaccine recipients, the spike-specific CD4+ TCR repertoire before mRNA vaccination was compared with the repertoire after mRNA vaccination. Overlapping spike peptide pools from SARS-CoV-2 and from the common cold coronaviruses HCoV-NL63, HCoV-OC43 and HCoV-229E were used as culture stimuli. Each participant got two doses of either the Pfizer-BioNTech BNT162b2 vaccine (n=8) or the Moderna mRNA-1273 vaccine (n=2). Overall results and qualifications from the work: Of the vaccine-specific clones in convalescent patients, 304 of 307, or nearly all, reacted only to SARS-CoV-2 spike and did not cross-react with common cold coronaviruses. Among convalescent patients, a median around 86% of the SARS-CoV-2-reactive clones seen after vaccination appeared only after vaccination, which suggests priming specific to the vaccine. Although the median number of SARS-CoV-2-reactive clonotypes went up from roughly 22 after infection to some 40 after vaccination, the increase was not significant. The number of convalescent patients in the study was relatively small, and the study did not examine early timepoints following natural infection.

A note on this clonotype: Its antigen specificity is not known. Qualities for individual bases were not recorded, and no much larger clone is one base off.

Library preparation used PCR. At the Johns Hopkins FTIC core, DNA from the cultured CD4+ T cells underwent TCR sequencing with the Oncomine TCR Beta short-read assay. Genomic DNA was extracted from the cultured CD4+ T cells with the QIAamp micro DNA kit. Oncomine TCR Beta libraries made from cultured CD4+ T cells were pooled using unique dual indexes and sequenced on an Illumina iSeq 100. In the source study's methods: Non-productive sequences were removed, and CDR3s not starting with C, not ending with F or W, or shorter than 7 amino acids were discarded. Antigen-specific clonotypes were identified with the MANAFEST web application by comparing peptide-stimulated wells with reference and other culture wells. For a clone to be called positive, the clone needed an FDR below 0.05, an odds ratio above 5, and a productive frequency above 0.1% in at least two of three replicate wells. Cross-reactive clonotypes were defined as significantly expanded in both SARS-CoV-2 spike wells and at least one common cold coronavirus spike condition. Levenshtein distances (stringdist) and unrooted phylogenetic trees (ape) in R version 3.6.1 were used to assess CDR3 homology. TCRdb reran the public reads through fastp at Q25 and MiXCR, keeping productive beta chains. Rows merge per CDR3 protein into single entries with the most common DNA and genes. What appears here as the V and J calls and clone size reflects TCRdb's work, not the paper's. The sample has fewer than 30,000 distinct CDR3 sequences on record, more than 25% of them singletons. The ten largest account for roughly 7.1% of the sample.

V trim: 1 base; J trim: 2 bases; unmatched bases: 2. CDR1 and CDR2 were assigned from the germline V gene as SGHTA and FQGNSA. Reading from cysteine to phenylalanine, the CDR3 counts 15 amino acids. The DNA shown is the 45-base CDR3, in frame from base 1. The time point label for this specimen denotes: late sampling 161 to 241 days after vaccination in a few convalescent patients. The intended sense of this specimen's treatment or condition label: 10-day PBMC culture with coronavirus spike peptide pools or control peptides (ViraFEST assay). The ViraFEST assay was used in the study, in which antigen-specific T cells were expanded with peptide pools and expanded clonotypes were subsequently identified by TCR sequencing. Positive SARS-CoV-2 PCR tests in the convalescent patients dated from March to December 2020, before Alpha, Beta and Delta variants emerged in the United States. Each well held 1.5 million to 2.5 million PBMCs cultured with about 9.8 ug/ml peptide pools in IMDM containing approximately 5% human AB serum and 7.5 to 10 IU/ml IL-2. On days 3 and 7, half of the culture medium was replaced with fresh IL-2-containing medium. After less than 12 days of culture, CD4+ T cells were isolated by negative selection using the EasySep CD4+ T cell isolation kit. PBMCs were separated from whole blood using Ficoll-Paque Plus gradient centrifugation and then either used fresh or cryopreserved at -140C. In general, triplicate wells were set up for every culture condition.

The clonotype was recovered from a human donor who had recovered from COVID-19. Sequenced here: CD4+ T cells from blood, cultured in vitro, sampled about 7 months after SARS-CoV-2 vaccination. The rearranged chain carries TRBV7-2 and TRBJ2-7; TRBD2 fits 10 bases in the junction. The sequenced DNA: TGTGCCAGCAGCTTAGTCCTAGCGGGAGCCTACGAGCAGTACTTC. Its amino acids are CASSLVLAGAYEQYF.